The 2 T cell receptor beta chains given below trace back to one sample, sequenced in a study of identical twins. TCRdb processed the 5' RACE reads anew with MiXCR; each CDR3 protein has one entry. The sample includes around 1.7 million distinct CDR3 sequences, about 32% seen only once; the top ten take about 0.27%. The sequencing sample was made of cord blood. Receptors originate from a newborn girl in good health.

V gene TRBV2 combines with J gene TRBJ2-1, with 8 bases lining up with TRBD2. J was trimmed by 4 bases and V by 4 bases; bases with no gene match: 3. The CDR3 is made up of 14 amino acids. Per germline, CDR1 SNHLY and CDR2 FYNNEI. DNA for the CDR3: TGTGCCAGCAGTGTTAGCGGGGAGTACAATGAGCAGTTCTTC. Translating gives CASSVSGEYNEQFF.

This sequence joins TRBV10-3 and TRBJ2-3; D may be TRBD1 or TRBD2 (5 bases each). Trimming left V 4 bases short and J 0 bases short, with 14 bases between. The CDR3 has 16 residues. The germline V gene encodes CDR1 ENHRY and CDR2 SYGVKD. CDR3 loop: CAISGWDLGSTDTQYF. CDR3 coding DNA: TGTGCCATCAGTGGATGGGACCTTGGGAGCACAGATACGCAGTATTTT.